A selection of T cell receptor beta chains follows, all from one sample in a study of cytomegalovirus exposure and HLA in healthy donors. Profiling relied on immunoSEQ multiplex PCR, and the TCRdb table lists in-frame clones only, not all of them. The table lists roughly 190,000 clones, about 80% of them singletons. The sequencing sample was made of PBMCs. These receptors came from a woman aged 45 to 65 in good health and CMV-seropositive. The CDR3 runs from the conserved cysteine through the conserved F or W. Each record gives: CDR3 protein, CDR3 DNA, V gene, J gene, clone size, D gene. D genes are given only for firm matches. Expanded clones are given a class, and other clones once, few, many or no size at all.

CASSPSDSYGYTF,TGTGCCAGCAGTCCCTCCGATAGCTATGGCTACACCTTC,TRBV27,TRBJ1-2,.,.
CASSYSVGQGNTEAFF,TGTGCCAGTAGCTACTCAGTAGGACAGGGAAACACTGAAGCTTTCTTT,TRBV19,TRBJ1-1,.,TRBD1
CASSHRDRGNVLETQYF,TGTGCCAGCAGCCACCGGGACAGGGGAAACGTCTTGGAGACCCAGTACTTC,TRBV4-2,TRBJ2-5,.,TRBD1
CASSQDPGQVSEQYF,TGCGCCAGCAGCCAAGATCCGGGACAGGTTTCCGAGCAGTACTTC,TRBV4-1,TRBJ2-7,few,TRBD1
CASSPDGEGTQYF,TGTGCCAGCTCACCGGACGGGGAGGGGACCCAGTACTTC,TRBV18,TRBJ2-5,.,TRBD2
CSATGTGEQYF,TGCAGTGCCACCGGGACAGGGGAGCAGTACTTC,TRBV20-1,TRBJ2-7,.,TRBD1
CASSIGQGADQPQHF,TGTGCCAGTAGTATAGGACAGGGAGCGGATCAGCCCCAGCATTTT,TRBV19,TRBJ1-5,.,TRBD1
CASREATGTGANSPLHF,TGTGCCAGCAGGGAAGCGACAGGAACCGGGGCTAATTCACCCCTCCACTTT,TRBV28,TRBJ1-6,.,.
CASSYSQQYTQYF,TGTGCCAGCAGTTACTCCCAACAATATACGCAGTATTTT,TRBV6-5,TRBJ2-3,.,.
CASSPRTGSSGNTIYF,TGTGCCAGCAGCCCCAGGACAGGCAGCTCTGGAAACACCATATATTTT,TRBV5-4,TRBJ1-3,.,TRBD1
CASRHSRQNEKLFF,TGTGCCAGCAGGCACTCTAGGCAGAATGAAAAACTGTTTTTT,TRBV6-1,TRBJ1-4,many,.
CASSGKGTGSNQPQHF,TGTGCCAGCAGTGGGAAGGGGACAGGGAGCAATCAGCCCCAGCATTTT,TRBV6-1,TRBJ1-5,.,TRBD1
CASSPRATNEKLFF,TGTGCCAGCAGCCCCCGTGCAACTAATGAAAAACTGTTTTTT,TRBV7-2,TRBJ1-4,.,.
CASSGGGALNTEAFF,TGTGCCAGCAGTGGGGGAGGGGCCTTGAACACTGAAGCTTTCTTT,TRBV6-5,TRBJ1-1,.,.
CASSGQGAIDGYTF,TGTGCCAGCAGTGGACAGGGGGCTATCGATGGCTACACCTTC,TRBV6-1,TRBJ1-2,.,TRBD1
CASSFRQGGVTQYF,TGTGCCAGCAGTTTTAGGCAGGGGGGTGTTACGCAGTATTTT,TRBV27,TRBJ2-3,.,.
CASSSGHSSYEQYF,TGTGCCAGCAGTTCGGGACACAGCTCCTACGAGCAGTACTTC,TRBV28,TRBJ2-7,.,.
CASSLHRQGQFF,TGCGCCAGCAGTCTACATCGACAGGGGCAGTTCTTC,TRBV28,TRBJ2-1,.,TRBD1
CASSQENPDRGLYEQYF,TGCGCCAGCAGCCAAGAGAACCCGGACAGGGGTCTGTACGAGCAGTACTTC,TRBV4-3,TRBJ2-7,.,TRBD1
CASSDRRYEQYF,TGTGCCAGTAGTGACAGAAGATACGAGCAGTACTTC,TRBV19,TRBJ2-7,.,.
CASTTHQGSSPLHF,TGTGCCAGCACCACTCATCAGGGGTCCTCACCCCTCCACTTT,TRBV7-2,TRBJ1-6,once,.
CASENRGNQPQHF,TGTGCCAGCGAGAACAGGGGTAATCAGCCCCAGCATTTT,TRBV28,TRBJ1-5,.,TRBD1
CASSLLGQGAVYGYTF,TGTGCCAGCAGCTTACTAGGACAGGGGGCTGTATATGGCTACACCTTC,TRBV7-8,TRBJ1-2,.,TRBD1
CASSLDPGGETQYF,TGTGCCAGCAGCTTAGACCCCGGGGGGGAGACCCAGTACTTC,TRBV11-2,TRBJ2-5,.,TRBD2
CASSLRQMNTEAFF,TGCGCCAGCAGCCTGAGACAGATGAACACTGAAGCTTTCTTT,TRBV5-1,TRBJ1-1,.,.
CASSPPGLAGGIDEQFF,TGTGCCAGCAGCCCACCGGGACTAGCGGGGGGAATAGATGAGCAGTTCTTC,TRBV7-3,TRBJ2-1,.,TRBD2
CASSFGRLSSYEQYF,TGTGCCAGCAGTTTCGGGAGGTTGTCCTCCTACGAGCAGTACTTC,TRBV28,TRBJ2-7,.,TRBD2
CASSTPGVSYEQYF,TGTGCCAGCAGCACCCCCGGGGTCTCCTACGAGCAGTACTTC,TRBV5-4,TRBJ2-7,.,.
CASRGGGNSPLHF,TGCGCCAGCAGGGGCGGGGGGAATTCACCCCTCCACTTT,TRBV4-3,TRBJ1-6,.,.
CAIRGDWVNSPLHF,TGTGCCATAAGAGGAGACTGGGTTAATTCACCCCTCCACTTT,TRBV6-4,TRBJ1-6,.,.
CASSLAGSEAFF,TGTGCCAGCAGCTTAGCCGGTTCTGAAGCTTTCTTT,TRBV11-2,TRBJ1-1,.,.
CASSLSIPGRNSPLHF,TGTGCCAGCAGTTTATCGATTCCGGGAAGGAATTCACCCCTCCACTTT,TRBV27,TRBJ1-6,.,.
CASSPLGGRNTGELFF,TGTGCCAGCTCACCACTGGGCGGGAGGAACACCGGGGAGCTGTTTTTT,TRBV18,TRBJ2-2,.,TRBD2
CASSRMGQGYTGELFF,TGTGCCAGTAGCCGGATGGGACAGGGTTACACCGGGGAGCTGTTTTTT,TRBV19,TRBJ2-2,.,TRBD1
CASSGTSGYNEQFF,TGCGCCAGCTCGGGGACTAGCGGGTACAATGAGCAGTTCTTC,TRBV5-1,TRBJ2-1,.,TRBD2
CASSSRSGGATYEQYF,TGCGCCAGCAGCTCGAGAAGCGGGGGGGCTACATACGAGCAGTACTTC,TRBV7-2,TRBJ2-7,.,TRBD2